This T cell receptor beta chain originates from a study of blood T cell repertoires in COVID-19 (TCRdb year 2020). With respect to the entire study: The collaborator samples originated in the United States, Italy and Spain and spanned the acute and convalescent phases of COVID-19. Deeply sampled blood TCRbeta repertoires from subjects exposed to, actively infected with, or recovered from COVID-19 were included in the dataset. Samples came from the ongoing ImmuneRACE study (first 160 participants) plus 1,254 subjects from 6 global collaborators. The sample metadata nearly always contained a de-identified subject ID, COVID-19 status, age in years and sex. The material from the prospective study consisted of cDNA or gDNA derived from T cells, B-cell-depleted T cells, or PBMCs. Where available, HLA class I and class II types were taken from metadata supplied by the sample provider and were not determined by assay-based typing. The repertoires were made available in a free public database intended to serve as a resource for research on the immune response to SARS-CoV-2. Here is what the overall study found, with its caveats: The quantity of clinical and demographic metadata differed by source and by participant and was supplied without curation.

The immunoSEQ Assay, a bias-controlled multiplex PCR, was used to amplify TCRbeta CDR3 regions from genomic DNA. As for the authors' bioinformatics: The number of nucleated cells in each sample was estimated by amplification of reference gene primers within the assay. To quantify the absolute abundance of each unique TCRbeta CDR3 rearrangement, sequence reads were collapsed and filtered. For each sample, productive Simpson clonality was calculated by taking the square root of Simpson's diversity index across productive rearrangements. TCRdb took over this immuneACCESS table, retaining in-frame rearrangements with V and J assigned. Such tables are incomplete; in checked studies, under half of the missing clones stem from an unresolved V gene, and the remainder is unexplained. Clone size and the V and J calls come from that table; the DNA yielded D and trimming. The sample includes about 74,000 clones, with roughly 81% observed a single time. Over 30% of the sample is in the top ten clones.

The collaborating institutions used their own protocols to collect whole blood in K2EDTA tubes. For TCRbeta analysis, collaborators shipped samples as frozen whole blood, isolated PBMCs, or DNA extracted from either of those sample types. From cysteine to phenylalanine, the CDR3 is 16 amino acids long. Just the 48-base CDR3 DNA is kept, in frame starting at base 1. V is cut by 2 bases and J by 8 bases, and the space between the germline ends is 22 bases. Via the germline V gene, CDR1 is SGDLS and CDR2 YYNGEE. On this clone itself: The antigen it binds to is not known. The input lacks base qualities; no much larger clone sits a single base away.

Sample: peripheral blood. The rearrangement joined TRBV9 to TRBJ1-2, with TRBD1 as a weak D call on 5 bases. The source of this sequence is an older man with acute or convalescent COVID-19. At the DNA level, the sequence is TGTGCCAGCAGCGTCGAGTCGGCGCTCCGGGGGGAAGGCTACACCTTC. Its amino acids are CASSVESALRGEGYTF.